This T cell receptor beta chain was recovered during a study of T cell responses to AZD1222 COVID-19 vaccine. Regarding the study as a whole: Close to half of all spike-specific TCRs reportedly target regions of the variants that are unmutated.

On this clone itself: Its antigen remains unknown.

The protocol was immunoSEQ multiplex PCR, while the TCRdb copy is restricted to in-frame clones and leaves out a portion. The sample carries around 260,000 clones, more than 85% recorded once. V shed 5 bases and J shed 2 bases, with 16 bases lying between them. The germline CDR1 and CDR2 sequences are MGHRA and YSYEKL. CDR3 length: 16 residues. The V and J genes are TRBV4-1 and TRBJ2-1, with D hard to call. Source: peripheral blood, taken on day 0 of AZD1222 vaccination. The origin of this receptor is an adult in good health. This CDR3 reads CASSKAELRPYNEQFF. The CDR3 region has the DNA TGCGCCAGCAGCAAAGCCGAACTCCGCCCCTACAATGAGCAGTTCTTC.